Listed below are T cell receptor beta chains from one sample, sequenced in a study of beta chain features in type 1 diabetes. Sequencing was performed with immunoSEQ multiplex PCR; in TCRdb, only in-frame clones are kept and a portion is missing. The sample records some 240,000 clones, more than 15% being singletons. The sequenced material came from naive CD4+ T cells from blood. The source is a young man with type 1 diabetes. The CDR3 runs from the conserved cysteine through the conserved F or W. A D gene is named only where the DNA matches it firmly. The size field is filled for only some rows; it gives once, few, many or a size class.

size	D	V	J	DNA	CDR3
few	.	TRBV4-1	TRBJ2-1	TGCGCCAGCAGCCAAGTACGGGTTATCCCCTACAATGAGCAGTTCTTC	CASSQVRVIPYNEQFF
few	.	TRBV7-9	TRBJ2-3	TGTGCCAGCAGCTTGCTGGATAGCACAGATACGCAGTATTTT	CASSLLDSTDTQYF
.	.	TRBV29-1	TRBJ1-1	TGCAGCGTCCTGAGGGGGACCGGGGGCACTGAAGCTTTCTTT	CSVLRGTGGTEAFF
.	.	TRBV30	TRBJ2-7	TGTGCCTGGAGTGGGGGGAGCCACGAGCAGTACTTC	CAWSGGSHEQYF
.	.	TRBV30	TRBJ2-4	TGTGCCTGGAGTGACTTCTTTGGGGCCAAAAACATTCAGTACTTC	CAWSDFFGAKNIQYF
.	.	TRBV20-1	TRBJ2-7	TGCAGTGCTGCGACAGACTACGAGCAGTACTTC	CSAATDYEQYF
.	.	TRBV4-2	TRBJ2-5	TGTGCCAGCAGTCACATGGGCAGAGCGAGTATAGAGACCCAGTACTTC	CASSHMGRASIETQYF
.	TRBD2	TRBV29-1	TRBJ2-3	TGCAGCGTTGAAGATATTACTAGCGGGAGCACAGATACGCAGTATTTT	CSVEDITSGSTDTQYF
few	.	TRBV29-1	TRBJ2-3	TGCAGCGTACACGGACCTTCCCCGGATACGCAGTATTTT	CSVHGPSPDTQYF
few	.	TRBV9	TRBJ1-2	TGTGCCAGCAGCCGAAACTCAGGGGCCCATGGCTACACCTTC	CASSRNSGAHGYTF
few	TRBD2	TRBV28	TRBJ2-1	TGTGCCAGCCTCTCATGGGGGACTAACAATGATGGGCAGTTCTTC	CASLSWGTNNDGQFF
few	.	TRBV29-1	TRBJ2-5	TGCAGCGCTAAAGGGGGGGAGACCCAGTACTTC	CSAKGGETQYF
few	TRBD2	TRBV5-1	TRBJ2-1	TGCGCCAGCAGCTTTGGCGGGAGCTCCTACAATGAGCAGTTCTTC	CASSFGGSSYNEQFF
.	TRBD2	TRBV30	TRBJ2-3	TGTGCCTGGAGTGGACTAGCGGGAGTAGGAGATACGCAGTATTTT	CAWSGLAGVGDTQYF
.	TRBD1	TRBV15	TRBJ2-3	TGTGCCACCAGCCCTCGGCCGGGGACAGGGAACTCAGATACGCAGTATTTT	CATSPRPGTGNSDTQYF
.	.	TRBV30	TRBJ2-6	TGTGCCTGGAGTGTGTCGCGAGGTACCCACTCTGGGGCCAACGTCCTGACTTTC	CAWSVSRGTHSGANVLTF
few	.	TRBV9	TRBJ2-6	TGTGCCAGCAGCGTAGATTCGTACGTCCTGACTTTC	CASSVDSYVLTF
.	.	TRBV20-1	TRBJ1-1	TGCAGTGCTAGAGGCACTGAAGCTTTCTTT	CSARGTEAFF
few	.	TRBV30	TRBJ2-5	TGTGCCTGGAGTGTACTGGTTCAAGAGACCCAGTACTTC	CAWSVLVQETQYF
.	.	TRBV5-4	TRBJ2-6	TGTGCCAGCAGCACGCGACTAGGTCCAGGGGCCAACGTCCTGACTTTC	CASSTRLGPGANVLTF
.	TRBD1	TRBV29-1	TRBJ1-1	TGCAGCGTGGGAAGAGGGGGCGCAATGACTGAAGCTTTCTTT	CSVGRGGAMTEAFF
few	.	TRBV20-1	TRBJ2-7	TGCAGTGCTAGTCGTCCTTACGAGCAGTACTTC	CSASRPYEQYF
few	TRBD1	TRBV4-1	TRBJ2-4	TGCGCCAGCAGCCAAGTGACAGGGTTACGGAACATTCAGTACTTC	CASSQVTGLRNIQYF
few	.	TRBV10-3	TRBJ2-3	TGTGCCACCCCCGGGCGGGGAGTGAGCGATACGCAGTATTTT	CATPGRGVSDTQYF
few	.	TRBV6-1	TRBJ1-5	TGTGCCAGCAGTCTGAGACAGATTAGCAATCAGCCCCAGCATTTT	CASSLRQISNQPQHF
.	.	TRBV28	TRBJ2-1	TGTGCCAGCAGACAGGGTTACGATGAGCAGTTCTTC	CASRQGYDEQFF
.	TRBD2	TRBV7-2	TRBJ2-2	TGTGCCAGCAGCTTCCAAGCGGGAGGACGCACCGGGGAGCTGTTTTTT	CASSFQAGGRTGELFF